This T cell receptor beta chain was captured in a study of cytomegalovirus exposure and HLA in healthy donors. Study-level findings and limits: Earlier analysis yielded a pattern in which most TCR beta V segments were productive about 90% or about 30% of the time. In a later analysis, HLA-C alleles had the fewest associated TCRs, DRB1 alleles the most.

Amplification used 60 Vbeta primers and 13 Jbeta primers. The table came from immunoSEQ multiplex PCR; TCRdb's copy has only in-frame clones and leaves some out. This sample has about 160,000 clones, with roughly 80% found just once. The V end was cut by 3 bases, the J end by 4 bases, with 12 bases between. Per the germline V gene, CDR1 is GTSNPN and CDR2 is SVGIG (reference sequence). The CDR3 extends over 14 amino acids. Points on this clone: Its target is unknown.

The chain uses TRBV30 and TRBJ1-4; TRBD1 might be the D (6 bases). The TCR originated in a man between 40 and 49 years old in good health and CMV-seronegative. Sample: PBMCs. DNA of the CDR3: TGTGCCTGGAGCCTGGACAGTTATAATGAAAAACTGTTTTTT. Its translation is CAWSLDSYNEKLFF.